This TCR beta chain was sequenced for a study of T cells in Graves' hyperthyroidism and ophthalmopathy. Overall study results and limits: Ophthalmopathy was separated from stable hyperthyroidism by a 13 V-J model. The model anticipated ophthalmopathy a median around 6 months pre-onset. Among clonotypes expanded in thyroid above 0.001, most were also found in blood.

This clonotype was seen more than once but under ten times. Its specificity is not known. RNA transcripts served as the template for amplifying TCR beta CDR3 regions. RT-PCR in the first round (using the HTBI primer set) targeted the TCR CDR3. TCRdb called the multiplex PCR reads again in MiXCR, with one record for every CDR3 protein. The repertoire holds more than 500,000 distinct CDR3 sequences, 15% to 20% seen once, with around 4% in the top ten. The CDR3 is 16 amino acids. The V end was cut by 3 bases, the J end by 0 bases, with 9 bases between. Germline-derived CDR1 and CDR2 are SGHTA and FQGNSA. This sequence originates from a woman in her 30s with Graves' hyperthyroidism. The gene calls are TRBV7-2 and TRBJ2-6; D is tentatively TRBD1 or TRBD2 (5 bases each). Sequenced input: blood. The CDR3: CASSLGRVSGANVLTF. CDR3 nucleotides: TGTGCCAGCAGCTTGGGACGGGTCTCTGGGGCCAACGTCCTGACTTTC.